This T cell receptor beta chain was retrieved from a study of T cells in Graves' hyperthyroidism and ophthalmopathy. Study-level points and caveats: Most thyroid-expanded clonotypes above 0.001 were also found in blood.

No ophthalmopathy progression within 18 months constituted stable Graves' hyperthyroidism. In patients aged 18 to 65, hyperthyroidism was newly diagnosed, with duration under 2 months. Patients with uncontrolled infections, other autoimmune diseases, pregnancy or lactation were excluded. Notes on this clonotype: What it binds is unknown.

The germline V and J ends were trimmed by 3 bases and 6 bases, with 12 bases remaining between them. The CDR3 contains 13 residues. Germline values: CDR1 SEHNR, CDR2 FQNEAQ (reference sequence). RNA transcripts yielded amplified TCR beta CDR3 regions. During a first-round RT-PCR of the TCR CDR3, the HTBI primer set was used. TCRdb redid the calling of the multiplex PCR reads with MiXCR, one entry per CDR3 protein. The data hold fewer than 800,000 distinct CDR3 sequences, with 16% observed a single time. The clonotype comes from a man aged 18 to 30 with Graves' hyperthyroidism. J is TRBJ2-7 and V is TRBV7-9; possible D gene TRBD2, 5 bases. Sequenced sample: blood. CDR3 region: CASSLPLASEQYF. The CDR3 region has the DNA TGTGCCAGCAGCTTGCCTCTAGCTTCCGAGCAGTACTTC.